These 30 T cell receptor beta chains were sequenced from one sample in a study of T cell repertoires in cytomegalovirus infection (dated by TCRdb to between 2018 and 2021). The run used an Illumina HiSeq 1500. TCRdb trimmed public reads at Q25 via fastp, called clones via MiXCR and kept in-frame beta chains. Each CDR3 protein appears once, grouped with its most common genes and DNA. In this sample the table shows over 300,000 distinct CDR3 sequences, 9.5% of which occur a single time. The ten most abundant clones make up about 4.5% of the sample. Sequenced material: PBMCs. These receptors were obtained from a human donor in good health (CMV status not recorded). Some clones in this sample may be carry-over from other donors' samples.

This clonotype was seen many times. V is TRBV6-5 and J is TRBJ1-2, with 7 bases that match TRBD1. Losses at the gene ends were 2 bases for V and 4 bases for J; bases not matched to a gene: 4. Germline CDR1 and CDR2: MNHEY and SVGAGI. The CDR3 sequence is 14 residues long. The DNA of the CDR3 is TGTGCCAGCAGTTACACGGGACAGATCTATGGCTACACCTTC. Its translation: CASSYTGQIYGYTF.

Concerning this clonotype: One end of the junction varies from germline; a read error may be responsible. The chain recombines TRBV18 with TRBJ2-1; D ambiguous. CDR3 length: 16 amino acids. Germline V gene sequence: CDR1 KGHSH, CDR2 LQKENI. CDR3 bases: TGTGCCAGCTCACCGTCCGCTTCGAGCTCCTACAAAGAGCAGTTCTTC. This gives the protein CASSPSASSSYKEQFF.

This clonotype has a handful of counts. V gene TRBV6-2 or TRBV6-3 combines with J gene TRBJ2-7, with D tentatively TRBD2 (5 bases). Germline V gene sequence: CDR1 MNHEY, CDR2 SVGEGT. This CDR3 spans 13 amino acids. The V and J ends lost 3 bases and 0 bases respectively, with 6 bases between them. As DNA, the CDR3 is TGTGCCAGCAGTTATACTAGCTCCTACGAGCAGTACTTC. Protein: CASSYTSSYEQYF.

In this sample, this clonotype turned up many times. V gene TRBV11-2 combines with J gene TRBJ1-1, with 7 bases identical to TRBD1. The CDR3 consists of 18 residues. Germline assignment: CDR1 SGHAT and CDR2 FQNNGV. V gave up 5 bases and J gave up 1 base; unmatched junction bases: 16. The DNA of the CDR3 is TGTGCCAGCAGCCCTCGTGTAGGGGGCATCACGACGAACACTGAAGCTTTCTTT. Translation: CASSPRVGGITTNTEAFF.

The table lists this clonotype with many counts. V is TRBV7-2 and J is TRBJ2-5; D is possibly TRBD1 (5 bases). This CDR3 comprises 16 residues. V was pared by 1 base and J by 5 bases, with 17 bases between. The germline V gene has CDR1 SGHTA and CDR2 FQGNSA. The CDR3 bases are TGTGCCAGCAGCTTAGGGTTAAGGCAGGGTGGGGAGACCCAGTACTTC. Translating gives CASSLGLRQGGETQYF. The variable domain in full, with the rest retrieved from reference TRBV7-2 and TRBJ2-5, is GAGVSQSPSNKVTEKGKDVELRCDPISGHTALYWYRQSLGQGLEFLIYFQGNSAPDKSGLPSDRFSAERTGGSVSTLTIQRTQQEDSAVYLCASSLGLRQGGETQYFGPGTRLLVL.

The CDR3 reads CASSSRRDTSYNEQFF. The CDR3 DNA sequence: TGTGCCAGCAGCTCCCGCCGGGACACTTCCTACAATGAGCAGTTCTTC. The chain couples TRBV11-2 to TRBJ2-1, with D perhaps matching TRBD1 (6 bases). V was shortened by 4 bases and J by 1 base, with 14 bases between the two germline ends. This CDR3 comprises 16 residues. The germline V gene encodes CDR1 SGHAT and CDR2 FQNNGV.

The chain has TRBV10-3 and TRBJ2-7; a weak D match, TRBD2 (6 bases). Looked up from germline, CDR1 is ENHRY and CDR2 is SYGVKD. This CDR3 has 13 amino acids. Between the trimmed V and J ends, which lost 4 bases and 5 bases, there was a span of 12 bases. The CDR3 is CAISAGTADEQYF. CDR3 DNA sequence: TGTGCCATCAGTGCTGGGACTGCAGACGAGCAGTACTTC.

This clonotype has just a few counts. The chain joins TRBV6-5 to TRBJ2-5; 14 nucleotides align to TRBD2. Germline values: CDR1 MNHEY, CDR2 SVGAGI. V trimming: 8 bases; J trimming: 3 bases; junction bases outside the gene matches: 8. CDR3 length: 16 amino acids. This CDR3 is CASARWGLAGEETQYF. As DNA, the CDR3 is TGTGCCAGCGCAAGGTGGGGACTAGCGGGAGAAGAGACCCAGTACTTC.

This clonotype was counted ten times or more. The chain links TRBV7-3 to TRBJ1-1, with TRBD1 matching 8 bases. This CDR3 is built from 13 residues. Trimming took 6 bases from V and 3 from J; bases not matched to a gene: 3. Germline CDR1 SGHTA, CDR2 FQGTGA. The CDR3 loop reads CASRQGVDTEAFF. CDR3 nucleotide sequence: TGTGCCAGCAGACAGGGGGTGGACACTGAAGCTTTCTTT.

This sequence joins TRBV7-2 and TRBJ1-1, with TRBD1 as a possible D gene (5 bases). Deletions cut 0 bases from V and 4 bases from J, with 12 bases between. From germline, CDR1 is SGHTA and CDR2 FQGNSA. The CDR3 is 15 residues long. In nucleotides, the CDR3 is TGTGCCAGCAGCTTAGCGGGAGCAACAGGCACTGAAGCTTTCTTT. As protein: CASSLAGATGTEAFF.

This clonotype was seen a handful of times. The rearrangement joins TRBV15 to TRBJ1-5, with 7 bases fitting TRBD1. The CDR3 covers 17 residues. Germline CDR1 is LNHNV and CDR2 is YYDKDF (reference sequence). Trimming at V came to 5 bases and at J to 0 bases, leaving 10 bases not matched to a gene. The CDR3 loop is CATSPRGRGVSNQPQHF. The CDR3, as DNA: TGTGCCACCAGCCCCAGGGGGAGGGGCGTTAGCAATCAGCCCCAGCATTTT.

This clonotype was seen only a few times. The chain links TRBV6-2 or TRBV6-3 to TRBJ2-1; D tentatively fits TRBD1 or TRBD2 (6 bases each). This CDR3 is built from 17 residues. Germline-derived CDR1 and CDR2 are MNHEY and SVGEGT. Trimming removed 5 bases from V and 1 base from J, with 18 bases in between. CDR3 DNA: TGTGCCAGCAGTCCCGGAGGGGGGATCCCGTCCTACAATGAGCAGTTCTTC. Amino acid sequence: CASSPGGGIPSYNEQFF.

DNA for the CDR3: TGTGCCAGCAACGAGGATGCCCCAGGAATGAACACTGAAGCTTTCTTT. Translation: CASNEDAPGMNTEAFF. The gene calls are TRBV27 and TRBJ1-1; D ambiguous. Deletions cut 7 bases from V and 0 bases from J, with 18 bases between. Germline CDR1 and CDR2: MNHEY and SMNVEV (reference sequence). The CDR3 totals 16 residues.

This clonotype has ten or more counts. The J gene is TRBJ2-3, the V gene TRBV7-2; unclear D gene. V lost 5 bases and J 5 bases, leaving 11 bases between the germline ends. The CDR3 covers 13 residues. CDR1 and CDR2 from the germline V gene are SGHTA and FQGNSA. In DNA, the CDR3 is TGTGCCAGCAGCACCCGGAATGGAGATACGCAGTATTTT. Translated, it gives CASSTRNGDTQYF. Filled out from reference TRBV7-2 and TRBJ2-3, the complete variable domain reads GAGVSQSPSNKVTEKGKDVELRCDPISGHTALYWYRQSLGQGLEFLIYFQGNSAPDKSGLPSDRFSAERTGGSVSTLTIQRTQQEDSAVYLCASSTRNGDTQYFGPGTRLTVL.

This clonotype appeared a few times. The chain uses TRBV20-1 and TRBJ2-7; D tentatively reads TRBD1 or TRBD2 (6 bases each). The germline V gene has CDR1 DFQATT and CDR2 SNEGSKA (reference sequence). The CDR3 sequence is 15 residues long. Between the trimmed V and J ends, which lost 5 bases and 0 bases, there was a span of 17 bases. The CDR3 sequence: CSAAVAGGLSYEQYF. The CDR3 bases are TGCAGTGCTGCTGTGGCTGGGGGGCTCTCCTACGAGCAGTACTTC.

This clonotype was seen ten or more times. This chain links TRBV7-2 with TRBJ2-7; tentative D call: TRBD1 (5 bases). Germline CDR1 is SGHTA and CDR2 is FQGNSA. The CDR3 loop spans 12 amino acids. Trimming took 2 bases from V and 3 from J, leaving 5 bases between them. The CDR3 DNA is TGTGCCAGCAGCTTAACAGGCTACGAGCAGTACTTC. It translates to CASSLTGYEQYF.

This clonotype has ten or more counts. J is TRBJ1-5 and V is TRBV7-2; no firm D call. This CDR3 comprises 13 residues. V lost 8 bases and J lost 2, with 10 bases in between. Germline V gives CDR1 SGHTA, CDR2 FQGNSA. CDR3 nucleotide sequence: TGTGCCAGCGGTCTAGTGGGCAATCAGCCCCAGCATTTT. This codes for CASGLVGNQPQHF.

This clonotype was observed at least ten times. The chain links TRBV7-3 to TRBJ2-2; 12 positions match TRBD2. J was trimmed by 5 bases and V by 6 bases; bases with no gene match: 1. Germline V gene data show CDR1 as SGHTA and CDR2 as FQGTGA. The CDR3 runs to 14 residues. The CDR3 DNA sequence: TGTGCCAGCAGGACTAGCGGGGGAACCGGGGAGCTGTTTTTT. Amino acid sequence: CASRTSGGTGELFF.

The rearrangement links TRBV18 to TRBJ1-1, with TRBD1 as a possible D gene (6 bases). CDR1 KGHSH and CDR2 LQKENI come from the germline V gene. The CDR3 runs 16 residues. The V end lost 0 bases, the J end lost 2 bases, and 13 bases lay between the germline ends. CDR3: CASSPPDRALNTEAFF. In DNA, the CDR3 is TGTGCCAGCTCACCACCGGACAGAGCCCTTAACACTGAAGCTTTCTTT.

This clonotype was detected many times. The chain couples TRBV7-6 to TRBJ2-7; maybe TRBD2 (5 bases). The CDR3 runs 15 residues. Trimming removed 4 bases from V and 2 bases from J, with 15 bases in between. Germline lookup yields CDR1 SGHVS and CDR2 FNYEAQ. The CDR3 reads CASSSTGFGAYEQYF. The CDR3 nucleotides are TGTGCCAGCAGCTCCACGGGGTTCGGGGCCTACGAGCAGTACTTC.

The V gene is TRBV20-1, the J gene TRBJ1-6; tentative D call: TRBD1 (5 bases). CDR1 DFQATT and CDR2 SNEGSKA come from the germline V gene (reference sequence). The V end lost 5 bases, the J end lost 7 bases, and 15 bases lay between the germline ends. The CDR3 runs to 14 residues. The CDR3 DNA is TGCAGTGCTTCCCAGGGATCTGGGAATTCACCCCTCCACTTT. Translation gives CSASQGSGNSPLHF.

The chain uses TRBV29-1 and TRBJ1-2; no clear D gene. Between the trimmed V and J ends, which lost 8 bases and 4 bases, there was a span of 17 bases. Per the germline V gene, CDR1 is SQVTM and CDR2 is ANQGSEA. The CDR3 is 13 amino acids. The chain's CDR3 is CSFRTPLVYGYTF. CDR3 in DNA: TGCAGCTTTCGGACCCCCCTCGTCTATGGCTACACCTTC.

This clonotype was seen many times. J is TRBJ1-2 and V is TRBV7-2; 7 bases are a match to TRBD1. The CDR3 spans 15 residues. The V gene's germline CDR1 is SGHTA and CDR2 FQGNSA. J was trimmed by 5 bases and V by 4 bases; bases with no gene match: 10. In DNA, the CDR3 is TGTGCCAGCAGCTCATCTTCAGGGGGGGATTATGGCTACACCTTC. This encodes CASSSSSGGDYGYTF.

CDR3 DNA sequence: TGCAGTGCTACCCGACAAGTAGGGGCGAACGAGCAGTACTTC. It specifies CSATRQVGANEQYF. This chain connects TRBV20-1 to TRBJ2-7; tentatively, D is TRBD1 (5 bases). The CDR3 is 14 residues long. Germline assignment: CDR1 DFQATT and CDR2 SNEGSKA (reference sequence). Trimming removed 4 bases at V and 5 bases at J, with 18 bases between.

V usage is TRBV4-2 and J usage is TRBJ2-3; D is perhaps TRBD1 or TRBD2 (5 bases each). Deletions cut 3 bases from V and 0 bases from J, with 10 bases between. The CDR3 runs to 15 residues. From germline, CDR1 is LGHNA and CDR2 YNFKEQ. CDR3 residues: CASSHRDGSTDTQYF. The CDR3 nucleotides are TGTGCCAGCAGCCACCGGGACGGTAGCACAGATACGCAGTATTTT.

The CDR3 DNA sequence: TGTGCCAGCAGCTTAGCGAATGGGGGGACTAGCGACGGGGAGCTGTTTTTT. Protein: CASSLANGGTSDGELFF. This chain links TRBV7-6 with TRBJ2-2; 10 nucleotides match TRBD2. Trimming at V came to 0 bases and at J to 7 bases, leaving 8 bases not matched to a gene. CDR1 and CDR2 (germline): SGHVS, FNYEAQ. The CDR3 has 17 residues.

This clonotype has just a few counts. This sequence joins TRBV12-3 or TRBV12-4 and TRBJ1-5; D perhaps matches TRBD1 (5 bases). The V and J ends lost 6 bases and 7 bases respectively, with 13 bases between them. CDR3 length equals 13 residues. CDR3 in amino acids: CASRTGAGQPQHF. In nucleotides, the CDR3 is TGTGCCAGCAGGACCGGGGCGGGACAGCCCCAGCATTTT.

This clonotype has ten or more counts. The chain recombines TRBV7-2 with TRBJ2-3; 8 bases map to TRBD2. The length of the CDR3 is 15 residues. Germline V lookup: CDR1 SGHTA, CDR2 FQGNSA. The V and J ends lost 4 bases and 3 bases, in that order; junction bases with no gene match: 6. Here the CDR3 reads CASSSGGVVTDTQYF. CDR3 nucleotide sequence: TGTGCCAGCAGCTCCGGGGGGGTCGTGACAGATACGCAGTATTTT.

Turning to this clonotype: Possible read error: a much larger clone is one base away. The CDR3 DNA follows: TGTGCCAGCAGCCAAGATAGTTTAGCGGAAAACACAGATACGCAGTATTTT. It specifies CASSQDSLAENTDTQYF. The rearrangement links TRBV4-2 to TRBJ2-3; tentatively, D is TRBD2 (6 bases). Germline V gene data show CDR1 as LGHNA and CDR2 as YNFKEQ. The CDR3 is made up of 17 amino acids. The V gene lost 0 bases and the J gene lost 2 bases, with 15 bases spanning the gap.

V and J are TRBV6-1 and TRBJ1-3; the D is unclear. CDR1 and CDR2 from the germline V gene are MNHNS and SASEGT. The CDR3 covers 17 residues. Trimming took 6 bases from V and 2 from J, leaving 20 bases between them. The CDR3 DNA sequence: TGTGCCAGCAGCCCTATTACCGGGTCGACGGCTGGAAACACCATATATTTT. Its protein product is CASSPITGSTAGNTIYF.